The TCR beta chain described here comes from a study of blood T cell repertoires in COVID-19. The table came from immunoSEQ multiplex PCR; TCRdb's copy has only in-frame clones and leaves some out. The profile shows about 84,000 clones, approximately 86% of them singletons. In germline, CDR1 is MDHEN, CDR2 SYDVKM. The V end lost 4 bases, the J end lost 4 bases, and 17 bases lay between the germline ends. The CDR3 length is 15 residues. Sequencing used peripheral blood. The chain couples TRBV28 to TRBJ2-7; TRBD1 is a possible D gene (6 bases). This clonotype was obtained from a man older than 75 with active or convalescent COVID-19. The CDR3 sequence is CASSSKQGGVYEQYF. DNA of the CDR3: TGTGCCAGCAGTTCTAAACAGGGTGGGGTTTACGAGCAGTACTTC.